This TCR beta chain was documented in a study of blood T cell repertoires in COVID-19. Whole-study context: Both acute and convalescent COVID-19 samples were obtained from the United States, Italy and Spain. PBMCs, B-cell-depleted T cells, or T cells were the source of the cDNA or gDNA that made up the material.

The CDR3 covers 15 residues. The germline V gene encodes CDR1 SGHRS and CDR2 YFSETQ. V was clipped by 0 bases and J by 2 bases, with 12 bases between them. As processed by the authors: How many nucleated cells were present was estimated from reference gene primer amplification. Data came from immunoSEQ multiplex PCR; TCRdb stores just in-frame clones and leaves some out. Clone size and the V and J calls come from that table; the DNA yielded D and trimming. The data hold fewer than 50,000 clones, with 84% observed a single time. This clone was found once. V gene TRBV5-1 combines with J gene TRBJ2-7; D perhaps matches TRBD2 (5 bases). This clonotype was sampled from a human donor in a cohort sampled during active COVID-19. The sample taken for sequencing was peripheral blood. The CDR3 nucleotides read TGCGCCAGCAGCTTGGCCCCCAGCGGAACCTACGAGCAGTACTTC. Protein: CASSLAPSGTYEQYF.